The rows below give T cell receptor beta chains drawn from one sample of a study of cytomegalovirus exposure and HLA in healthy donors. Assay used: immunoSEQ multiplex PCR; TCRdb lists only in-frame clones, some missing. The sample includes 150,000 to 200,000 clones, 85% of them seen just once. Sequencing input: PBMCs. These receptors all come from a man aged 18 to 30 in good health and CMV-seropositive. Both conserved end residues are part of each CDR3. D genes are given only for firm matches. The size entry is marked missing in some rows and otherwise reads once, few, many or a size class.

j_call clone_size d_call v_call cdr3_aa cdr3_nt
TRBJ1-1 NA NA TRBV6-1 CASSGARNTEAFF TGTGCCAGCAGTGGCGCAAGGAACACTGAAGCTTTCTTT
TRBJ2-3 NA TRBD2 TRBV27 CASSLSLAGGTDTQYF TGTGCCAGCAGTTTATCCCTAGCGGGGGGCACAGATACGCAGTATTTT
TRBJ2-1 NA NA TRBV6-4 CASSPVGQGEQFF TGTGCCAGCAGCCCCGTGGGGCAGGGTGAGCAGTTCTTC
TRBJ1-1 NA NA TRBV18 CASSPSEVTEAFF TGTGCCAGCTCACCAAGTGAGGTCACTGAAGCTTTCTTT
TRBJ1-3 NA TRBD1 TRBV6-1 CASSGDRVFSGNTIYF TGTGCCAGCAGTGGGGACAGAGTTTTCTCTGGAAACACCATATATTTT
TRBJ1-2 NA NA TRBV30 CAWSPTGWGYGYTF TGTGCCTGGAGCCCGACAGGTTGGGGTTATGGCTACACCTTC
TRBJ1-1 NA TRBD1 TRBV28 CASSSGTDYTEAFF TGTGCCAGCAGTTCCGGGACAGATTACACTGAAGCTTTCTTT
TRBJ2-3 NA NA TRBV11-3 CASSYRGTDTQYF TGTGCCAGCAGCTACAGGGGCACAGATACGCAGTATTTT
TRBJ1-1 NA TRBD1 TRBV28 CASRSGTGNTEAFF TGTGCCAGCAGATCCGGGACAGGCAACACTGAAGCTTTCTTT
TRBJ2-7 NA NA TRBV25-1 CASRGSEQYF TGTGCCAGCAGGGGCTCCGAGCAGTACTTC
TRBJ2-3 NA NA TRBV2 CASGQYSTDTQYF TGTGCCAGCGGTCAGTACAGCACAGATACGCAGTATTTT
TRBJ2-1 NA TRBD2 TRBV19 CASSPSGPDYNEQFF TGTGCCAGTAGTCCTAGCGGTCCGGACTACAATGAGCAGTTCTTC
TRBJ2-2 few NA TRBV7-9 CATTFRGNTGELFF TGTGCCACCACCTTTAGAGGGAACACCGGGGAGCTGTTTTTT
TRBJ1-6 NA TRBD1 TRBV19 CASSTAVGGLSSPLHF TGTGCCAGTAGTACAGCGGTAGGGGGCCTTTCTTCACCCCTCCACTTT
TRBJ2-1 NA NA TRBV7-7 CASSFGLDNEQFF TGTGCCAGCAGCTTCGGACTGGACAATGAGCAGTTCTTC
TRBJ2-2 few NA TRBV28 CATRPANTGELFF TGTGCCACCCGTCCGGCGAACACCGGGGAGCTGTTTTTT
TRBJ2-1 NA TRBD2 TRBV7-3 CASSLGSGSSPNNEQFF TGTGCCAGCAGCTTAGGTAGCGGGTCCTCCCCCAACAATGAGCAGTTCTTC
TRBJ2-3 NA NA TRBV6-1 CASRAEGADTQYF TGTGCCAGCAGGGCGGAAGGTGCAGATACGCAGTATTTT
TRBJ1-5 NA TRBD1 TRBV6-1 CASSGPGTGGNQPQHF TGTGCCAGCAGTGGTCCCGGGACAGGGGGCAATCAGCCCCAGCATTTT
TRBJ1-2 NA TRBD1 TRBV6-6 CASSAGTGKGYTF TGTGCCAGCAGTGCCGGGACAGGGAAAGGCTACACCTTC
TRBJ2-1 NA TRBD2 TRBV7-2 CASSLGGGANEQFF TGTGCCAGCAGCTTGGGCGGGGGGGCCAATGAGCAGTTCTTC
TRBJ1-1 NA NA TRBV2 CASTDRLGTEAFF TGTGCCAGCACCGACAGGCTGGGCACTGAAGCTTTCTTT
TRBJ1-2 NA TRBD1 TRBV7-2 CASSPDRQGGGYTF TGTGCCAGCAGCCCCGACCGACAGGGAGGAGGCTACACCTTC
TRBJ2-1 many NA TRBV30 CASSLGGYNEQFF TGTGCCTCCTCTCTCGGGGGTTACAATGAGCAGTTCTTC
TRBJ2-4 NA NA TRBV2 CASSRGSKNIQYF TGTGCCAGCAGCCGAGGGTCCAAAAACATTCAGTACTTC
TRBJ1-5 NA TRBD1 TRBV7-6 CASSLQSGGDQPQHF TGTGCCAGCAGCTTGCAATCAGGGGGCGATCAGCCCCAGCATTTT
TRBJ1-2 NA TRBD1 TRBV27 CASSRQEGAIYGYTF TGTGCCAGCAGTCGCCAGGAGGGGGCCATCTATGGCTACACCTTC
TRBJ2-1 NA TRBD1 TRBV28 CASTFGQGAPGNEQFF TGTGCCAGCACCTTCGGACAGGGGGCACCGGGGAATGAGCAGTTCTTC
TRBJ1-1 once TRBD1 TRBV5-4 CASSHDRDGTEAFF TGTGCCAGCAGCCACGACAGGGATGGAACTGAAGCTTTCTTT
TRBJ2-7 once TRBD1 TRBV28 CASSPWDSSYEQYF TGTGCCAGCAGTCCCTGGGACAGCTCCTACGAGCAGTACTTC
TRBJ2-5 NA NA TRBV6-5 CASMRGPMETQYF TGTGCCAGCATGCGGGGGCCAATGGAGACCCAGTACTTC
TRBJ2-6 NA NA TRBV9 CASSVSGSHNVLTF TGTGCCAGCAGCGTGTCAGGGTCCCACAACGTCCTGACTTTC
TRBJ2-5 NA TRBD1 TRBV28 CASSLTGTAQETQYF TGTGCCAGCAGTTTAACGGGGACAGCCCAAGAGACCCAGTACTTC
TRBJ2-7 NA NA TRBV4-1 CASSHFGGRDEQYF TGCGCCAGCAGCCATTTCGGGGGGCGGGACGAGCAGTACTTC
TRBJ2-1 NA TRBD2 TRBV6-6 CASSYGTSRDEQFF TGTGCCAGCAGTTACGGGACTAGTCGGGATGAGCAGTTCTTC
TRBJ2-1 NA TRBD2 TRBV27 CASSLTSGSSYNEQFF TGTGCCAGCAGTCTAACTAGCGGAAGCTCCTACAATGAGCAGTTCTTC
TRBJ1-1 NA NA TRBV9 CASRGSGPEAFF TGTGCCAGCAGGGGGAGTGGCCCTGAAGCTTTCTTT
TRBJ2-7 NA NA TRBV5-4 CASSYAVSYEQYF TGTGCCAGCAGCTACGCGGTCTCCTACGAGCAGTACTTC
TRBJ2-2 few TRBD2 TRBV2 CASSFRLAGEGTGELFF TGTGCCAGCAGTTTCCGACTAGCGGGAGAAGGAACCGGGGAGCTGTTTTTT
TRBJ2-1 NA TRBD2 TRBV10-1 CASSSGRARTEQFF TGCGCCAGCAGTAGCGGGAGGGCCAGGACTGAGCAGTTCTTC
TRBJ1-1 NA TRBD1 TRBV5-1 CASSLVSGTGNTEAFF TGCGCCAGCAGCTTGGTGTCCGGGACAGGTAACACTGAAGCTTTCTTT
TRBJ2-7 few TRBD1 TRBV28 CASRGQGADEQYF TGTGCCAGCAGGGGACAGGGGGCCGACGAGCAGTACTTC
TRBJ1-5 NA NA TRBV30 CAWRDSLNQPQHF TGTGCCTGGAGGGACAGTCTGAATCAGCCCCAGCATTTT
TRBJ2-2 NA NA TRBV4-1 CASSQEGVGELFF TGCGCCAGCAGCCAAGAGGGAGTGGGGGAGCTGTTTTTT
TRBJ1-5 NA NA TRBV19 CASSSRQADWGNQPQHF TGTGCCAGTAGTTCCCGACAGGCCGACTGGGGCAATCAGCCCCAGCATTTT
TRBJ2-7 few NA TRBV27 CASSFTYEQYF TGTGCCAGCAGTTTCACCTACGAGCAGTACTTC
TRBJ2-7 once TRBD1 TRBV6-1 CASSRTGRDEQYF TGTGCCAGCAGTCGGACAGGGAGAGACGAGCAGTACTTC
TRBJ2-1 NA NA TRBV27 CASSSQFARDLSHNEQFF TGTGCCAGCAGTTCGCAGTTCGCGAGGGACTTAAGCCACAATGAGCAGTTCTTC
TRBJ1-2 NA TRBD1 TRBV6-1 CASSDILFTGVDGYTF TGTGCCAGCAGTGACATCCTCTTTACAGGGGTTGATGGCTACACCTTC
TRBJ2-5 NA NA TRBV11-2 CASSLNAYDNQETQYF TGTGCCAGCAGCTTAAATGCCTACGATAATCAAGAGACCCAGTACTTC
TRBJ2-5 NA TRBD1 TRBV7-6 CASSPTVETGLETQYF TGTGCCAGCAGCCCGACGGTTGAGACAGGGTTAGAGACCCAGTACTTC
TRBJ1-2 NA NA TRBV14 CASSRWAEINYGYTF TGTGCCAGCAGCCGTTGGGCAGAAATTAACTATGGCTACACCTTC
TRBJ2-1 NA NA TRBV6-4 CASSDSEVQEQFF TGTGCCAGCAGTGATAGCGAGGTTCAAGAGCAGTTCTTC
TRBJ2-7 NA NA TRBV4-2 CASSQGGDFPYEQYF TGTGCCAGCAGCCAAGGGGGGGATTTCCCCTACGAGCAGTACTTC
TRBJ2-5 NA TRBD1 TRBV2 CASSEGQVSSTQYF TGTGCCAGCAGTGAGGGACAGGTCTCGTCGACCCAGTACTTC
TRBJ1-1 NA TRBD1 TRBV2 CASSGTGVNTEAFF TGTGCCAGCAGTGGGACAGGGGTGAACACTGAAGCTTTCTTT
TRBJ2-3 NA NA TRBV6-6 CASRRTPSRKDTQYF TGTGCCAGCAGGAGGACACCGAGCCGCAAGGATACGCAGTATTTT